This passage covers 20 T cell receptor beta chains from one sample sequenced in a study of shared clonotypes between healthy human individuals. Using immunoSEQ multiplex PCR, the repertoire was profiled, and TCRdb retains in-frame clones only, with some absent. The sample lists more than 550,000 clones, roughly 72% occurring once. Input material: memory CD4+ T cells sorted from blood. The subset was: CD45RA-negative fraction. Source of these receptors: a woman in her 30s in good health.

The chain employs TRBV5-1 and TRBJ2-7; 8 bases fit TRBD1. The CDR3 is 15 residues long. Germline CDR1 and CDR2: SGHRS and YFSETQ. The ends lost 0 bases at V and 5 bases at J; junction bases unmatched: 7. CDR3 in DNA: TGCGCCAGCAGCTTGGCGGCAGGGGGCTCGAACGAGCAGTACTTC. Translation: CASSLAAGGSNEQYF.

The chain uses TRBV27 and TRBJ1-2, with D hard to call. CDR3 length equals 15 residues. The germline V gene encodes CDR1 MNHEY and CDR2 SMNVEV (reference sequence). The V gene lost 5 bases and the J gene lost 6 bases, with 19 bases spanning the gap. CDR3 DNA sequence: TGTGCCAGCAGTCGACGGCAGCGAACAAAGGATGGCTACACCTTC. Protein sequence: CASSRRQRTKDGYTF.

V and J are TRBV18 and TRBJ2-1; D is unclear. Deletions cut 3 bases from V and 5 bases from J, with 8 bases between. Germline V CDR1 and CDR2: KGHSH, LQKENI. The CDR3 is 13 amino acids. CDR3: CASSPQGHNEQFF. CDR3 nucleotides: TGTGCCAGCTCACCCCAAGGTCACAATGAGCAGTTCTTC. Variable domain in full (rest from reference TRBV18 and TRBJ2-1): NAGVMQNPRHLVRRRGQEARLRCSPMKGHSHVYWYRQLPEEGLKFMVYLQKENIIDESGMPKERFSAEFPKEGPSILRIQQVVRGDSAAYFCASSPQGHNEQFFGPGTRLTVL.

The chain has TRBV21-1 and TRBJ2-3. TRBV21-1 is a documented pseudogene. The CDR3 has 16 residues. CDR3 coding DNA: TGTGCCAGCAGCAAAGTCTCGTGGGGTGCCACAGATACGCAGTATTTT. Protein product: CASSKVSWGATDTQYF.

V gene TRBV5-8 combines with J gene TRBJ2-2, with unresolved D. The germline CDR1 and CDR2 sequences are SGHTS and YDEGEE. The length of the CDR3 is 17 residues. The V gene lost 0 bases and the J gene lost 1 base, with 13 bases spanning the gap. In nucleotides, the CDR3 is TGTGCCAGCAGCTTGGGTCGAGGTAGCAAGAACACCGGGGAGCTGTTTTTT. Its protein is CASSLGRGSKNTGELFF.

J is TRBJ1-3 and V is TRBV14; D is possibly TRBD1 (6 bases). The V end lost 4 bases, the J end lost 2 bases, and 12 bases lay between the germline ends. Germline values: CDR1 SGHDN, CDR2 FVKESK. The CDR3 loop spans 15 amino acids. CDR3 in amino acids: CASSRPGGPGNTIYF. The CDR3 DNA follows: TGTGCCAGCAGCCGTCCGGGGGGGCCTGGAAACACCATATATTTT.

V gene TRBV30 combines with J gene TRBJ2-5; 9 bases are a match to TRBD1. V shed 4 bases, J shed 5 bases, and the junction held 5 bases outside the gene matches. Germline CDR1 GTSNPN, CDR2 SVGIG (reference sequence). This CDR3 region has 13 residues. This CDR3 reads CAWTQGARETQYF. The CDR3 DNA follows: TGTGCCTGGACACAGGGGGCCCGGGAGACCCAGTACTTC.

This chain uses TRBV9 with TRBJ2-7; D is perhaps TRBD1 (6 bases). The germline CDR1 and CDR2 sequences are SGDLS and YYNGEE. The length of the CDR3 is 16 residues. V lost 0 bases and J lost 3, with 16 bases in between. CDR3 sequence reads: CASSVGIGDTYYEQYF. The CDR3 bases are TGTGCCAGCAGCGTAGGAATTGGGGACACATACTACGAGCAGTACTTC.

The chain links TRBV18 to TRBJ1-1, with 10 bases lining up with TRBD1. Germline-derived CDR1 and CDR2 are KGHSH and LQKENI. V trimming: 3 bases; J trimming: 7 bases; junction bases outside the gene matches: 5. The CDR3 has 14 amino acids. CDR3 DNA sequence: TGTGCCAGCTCACCGGGACAGGGGAATTTTGAAGCTTTCTTT. The encoded protein is CASSPGQGNFEAFF.

V and J are TRBV19 and TRBJ2-7, with D perhaps matching TRBD2 (6 bases). The CDR3 sequence is 15 residues long. The V end was cut by 5 bases, the J end by 4 bases, with 18 bases between. CDR1 and CDR2 (germline): LNHDA, SQIVND (reference sequence). The CDR3 nucleotides read TGTGCCAGTAGTGCCTACAGCGGCGGGGCTTACGAGCAGTACTTC. It codes for CASSAYSGGAYEQYF.

This clone was seen once. The rearrangement links TRBV27 to TRBJ2-1; possible D gene TRBD2, 5 bases. CDR1 and CDR2 (germline): MNHEY, SMNVEV (reference sequence). The CDR3 extends over 11 amino acids. V shed 5 bases and J shed 12 bases, with 11 bases lying between them. CDR3 bases: TGTGCCAGCAGTCCCCCCGAGGGGCAGTTCTTC. It is translated as CASSPPEGQFF.

The V call is TRBV16, the J call TRBJ2-5; 9 nucleotides agree with TRBD1. The CDR3 runs to 14 residues. Germline V CDR1 and CDR2: KGHSY, FQNENV. V lost 5 bases, J lost 5 bases, and 6 bases stayed unmatched. The CDR3 reads CASSKWTGDETQYF. CDR3 sequence (DNA): TGTGCCAGCAGCAAATGGACAGGGGACGAGACCCAGTACTTC.

The CDR3 region has the DNA TGTGCCAGCAGCACTGGTGAGGCAGAGACCCAGTACTTC. Translation gives CASSTGEAETQYF. This chain links TRBV7-8 with TRBJ2-5; no firm D call. This CDR3 is 13 amino acids long. V gave up 5 bases and J gave up 4 bases, with 11 bases separating them. Germline lookup yields CDR1 SGHVS and CDR2 FQNEAQ.

DNA for the CDR3: TGTGCCAGTAGTATGATTAACTCCTACGAGCAGTACTTC. Amino acid sequence: CASSMINSYEQYF. The chain uses TRBV19 and TRBJ2-5, with D uncertain. The end of the DNA fits TRBJ2-7 better, so the J call may be wrong. Germline values: CDR1 LNHDA, CDR2 SQIVND (reference sequence). The CDR3 runs 13 residues.

V gene TRBV19 combines with J gene TRBJ2-2, with TRBD2 matching over 9 bases. The V and J ends lost 5 bases and 3 bases, in that order; junction bases with no gene match: 7. CDR1 and CDR2 (germline): LNHDA, SQIVND (reference sequence). The CDR3 length is 16 residues. CDR3 loop: CASSSSTSGYTGELFF. The CDR3 bases are TGTGCCAGTAGTTCCTCGACTAGCGGTTACACCGGGGAGCTGTTTTTT.

V usage is TRBV11-3 and J usage is TRBJ2-1, with TRBD2 matching over 8 bases. Germline V CDR1 and CDR2: SGHNT, YENEEA. This CDR3 comprises 16 residues. V trimming: 5 bases; J trimming: 0 bases; junction bases outside the gene matches: 6. The CDR3 DNA follows: TGTGCCAGCAGCCGGGCGGGGGGCGGCTCCTACAATGAGCAGTTCTTC. It yields the protein CASSRAGGGSYNEQFF.

V is TRBV6-1 and J is TRBJ2-3, with D maybe TRBD2 (6 bases). From germline, CDR1 is MNHNS and CDR2 SASEGT. This CDR3 is built from 16 residues. V lost 3 bases and J 2 bases, leaving 15 bases between the germline ends. The DNA of the CDR3 is TGTGCCAGCAGTGATGCTGCGGTAGCGGTCACAGATACGCAGTATTTT. Protein: CASSDAAVAVTDTQYF.

This chain uses TRBV14 with TRBJ1-6; D uncertain. CDR3 length: 15 amino acids. Trimming removed 1 base at V and 6 bases at J, with 10 bases between. Germline V gene data show CDR1 as SGHDN and CDR2 as FVKESK. CDR3 protein: CASSQVGGLNSPLHF. CDR3 DNA sequence: TGTGCCAGCAGCCAAGTAGGCGGCCTTAATTCACCCCTCCACTTT.

The chain has TRBV28 and TRBJ2-7; possibly TRBD1 for D (8 bases). The CDR3 is made up of 13 amino acids. CDR1 is MDHEN and CDR2 is SYDVKM in the germline V gene. Trimming left V 6 bases short and J 5 bases short, with 14 bases between. The CDR3 here is CASRLQGGHEQYF. CDR3 nucleotides: TGTGCCAGCAGATTACAGGGGGGGCACGAGCAGTACTTC. Full variable domain (rest looked up from reference TRBV28 and TRBJ2-7): DVKVTQSSRYLVKRTGEKVFLECVQDMDHENMFWYRQDPGLGLRLIYFSYDVKMKEKGDIPEGYSVSREKKERFSLILESASTNQTSMYLCASRLQGGHEQYFGPGTRLTVT.

The genes are TRBV4-1 and TRBJ2-5; 7 bases agree with TRBD1. V was clipped by 4 bases and J by 5 bases; unmatched bases: 4. Germline CDR1 MGHRA, CDR2 YSYEKL. The CDR3 has 13 amino acids. CDR3 sequence (DNA): TGCGCCAGCAGCCGGGGACAGTTGGAGACCCAGTACTTC. Protein product: CASSRGQLETQYF.